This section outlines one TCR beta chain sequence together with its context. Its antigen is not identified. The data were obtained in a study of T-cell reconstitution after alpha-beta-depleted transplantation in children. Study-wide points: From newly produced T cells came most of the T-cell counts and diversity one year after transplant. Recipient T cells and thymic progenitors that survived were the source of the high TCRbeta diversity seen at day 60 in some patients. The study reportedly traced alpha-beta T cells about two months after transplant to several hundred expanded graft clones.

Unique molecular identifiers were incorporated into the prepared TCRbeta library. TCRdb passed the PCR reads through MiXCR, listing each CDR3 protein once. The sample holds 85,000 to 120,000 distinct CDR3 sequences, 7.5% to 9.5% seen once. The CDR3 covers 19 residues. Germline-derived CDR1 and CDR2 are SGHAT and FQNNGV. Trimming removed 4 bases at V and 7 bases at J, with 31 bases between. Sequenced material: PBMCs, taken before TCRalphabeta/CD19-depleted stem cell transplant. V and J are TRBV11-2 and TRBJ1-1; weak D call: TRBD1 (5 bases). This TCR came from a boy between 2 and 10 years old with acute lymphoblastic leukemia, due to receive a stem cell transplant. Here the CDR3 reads CASSSIIALIRDQKIEAFF. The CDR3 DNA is TGTGCCAGCAGCTCGATTATAGCCTTAATAAGGGACCAGAAAATTGAAGCTTTCTTT.